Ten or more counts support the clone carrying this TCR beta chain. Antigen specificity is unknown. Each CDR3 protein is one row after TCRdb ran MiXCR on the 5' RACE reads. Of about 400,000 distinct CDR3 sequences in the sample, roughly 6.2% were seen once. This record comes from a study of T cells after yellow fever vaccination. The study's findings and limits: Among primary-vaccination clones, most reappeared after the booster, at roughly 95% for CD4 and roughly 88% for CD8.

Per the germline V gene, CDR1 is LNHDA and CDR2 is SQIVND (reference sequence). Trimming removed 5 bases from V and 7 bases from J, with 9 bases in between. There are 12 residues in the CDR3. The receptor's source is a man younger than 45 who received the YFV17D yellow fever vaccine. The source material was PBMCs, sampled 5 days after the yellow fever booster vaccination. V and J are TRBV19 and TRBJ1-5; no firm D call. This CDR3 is CASSSSRQPQHF. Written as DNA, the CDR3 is TGTGCCAGTAGTTCCTCGCGGCAGCCCCAGCATTTT.